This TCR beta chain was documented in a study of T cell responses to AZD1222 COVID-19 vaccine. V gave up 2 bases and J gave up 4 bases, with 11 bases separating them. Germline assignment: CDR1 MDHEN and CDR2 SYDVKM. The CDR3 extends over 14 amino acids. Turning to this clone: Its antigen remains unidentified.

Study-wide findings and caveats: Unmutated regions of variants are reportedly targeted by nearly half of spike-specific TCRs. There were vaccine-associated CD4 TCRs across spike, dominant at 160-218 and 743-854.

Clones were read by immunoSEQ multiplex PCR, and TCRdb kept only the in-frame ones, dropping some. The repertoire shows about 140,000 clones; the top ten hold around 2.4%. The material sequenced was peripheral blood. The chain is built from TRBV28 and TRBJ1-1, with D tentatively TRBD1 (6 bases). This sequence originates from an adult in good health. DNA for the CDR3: TGTGCCAGCAGTTTAAGGGGGGTGCGCACTGAAGCTTTCTTT. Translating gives CASSLRGVRTEAFF.